This paragraph reports one T cell receptor beta chain. Its target is not known. This entry comes from a study of cytomegalovirus exposure and HLA in healthy donors. Findings and limits, study-wide: Testing in vitro showed a few CMV-associated chains specific for CMV antigens. Reports indicated that the classifier achieved high specificity and sensitivity in diagnosing cytomegalovirus status.

V dropped 8 bases and J dropped 2; count of bases not matched to a gene: 4. Looked up from germline, CDR1 is MNHEY and CDR2 is SMNVEV (reference sequence). The CDR3 length is 13 residues. The repertoire was sequenced with immunoSEQ multiplex PCR; TCRdb's copy has only in-frame clones and lacks some. The repertoire includes about 180,000 clones, 85% of them detected once, and 15% to 20% sits in the top ten. The chain recombines TRBV27 with TRBJ2-3, with TRBD2 matching 7 bases. This sequence originates from a man in his late teens or twenties in good health and CMV-seropositive. Sequenced input: PBMCs. The CDR3 spells CASSGLNTDTQYF. The CDR3 bases are TGTGCCAGCTCGGGACTAAACACAGATACGCAGTATTTT.